This TCR beta chain was identified during a study of blood T cell repertoires in COVID-19. Whole-study context: Sites in the United States, Italy and Spain provided acute and convalescent COVID-19 samples. Nucleic acid was either cDNA or gDNA, and it came from T cells, B-cell-depleted T cells, or PBMCs.

As processed by the authors: Estimated nucleated cell counts came from reference gene primer amplification. Measured with immunoSEQ multiplex PCR; TCRdb has only the in-frame clones, and not every one. The DNA gave D and trimming, while V, J and clone size come from that table. The data contain around 180,000 clones, about 83% of them seen just once; the ten biggest clones take up roughly 18%. The CDR3 is made up of 14 amino acids. The ends were cut back, 4 bases at V and 3 bases at J, with 12 bases in the middle. Germline CDR1 MGHRA, CDR2 YSYEKL. Seattle patient enrollment occurred during active infection, with longitudinal follow-up thereafter.

The sample taken for sequencing was peripheral blood. This TCR was recovered from a person between 65 and 79 years old with COVID-19, enrolled during active disease. This chain connects TRBV4-1 to TRBJ1-1; D ambiguous. The CDR3 is CASSPQVGDTEAFF. DNA for the CDR3: TGCGCCAGCAGCCCTCAGGTGGGAGACACTGAAGCTTTCTTT.